The present T cell receptor (beta chain) was sequenced within a study of cytomegalovirus exposure and HLA in healthy donors. In the study overall: Most genotyped donors, 81% of about 400, had Caucasian-associated genetic ancestry.

CDR1 is MDHEN and CDR2 is SYDVKM in the germline V gene. V was pared by 5 bases and J by 4 bases, with 11 bases between. The CDR3 runs 13 residues. PCR amplification relied on 60 Vbeta primers (plus 13 Jbeta primers). Authors' methods: It was a later analysis that counted tens of millions of unique TCR beta chains, of which around 11 million were shared. TCRdb keeps only in-frame clones here, not all; method: immunoSEQ multiplex PCR. V and J calls and clone size are copied from that table; D and trimming were computed from the DNA. The table has around 79,000 clones, 65% to 85% seen once. Points on this clone: No antigen is known for it. Within the sample, other DNA sequences also encode this same CDR3.

Study results and limitations: Within an earlier analysis, most TCR beta V segments proved productive either about 90% or about 30% of the time.

This receptor was obtained from a woman aged 40 to 50 in good health and CMV-seropositive. The chain carries TRBV28 and TRBJ1-2; D not certain. The specimen was PBMCs. The CDR3 is CASSPTGSYGYTF. The CDR3, as DNA: TGTGCCAGCAGTCCCACGGGGTCCTATGGCTACACCTTC.